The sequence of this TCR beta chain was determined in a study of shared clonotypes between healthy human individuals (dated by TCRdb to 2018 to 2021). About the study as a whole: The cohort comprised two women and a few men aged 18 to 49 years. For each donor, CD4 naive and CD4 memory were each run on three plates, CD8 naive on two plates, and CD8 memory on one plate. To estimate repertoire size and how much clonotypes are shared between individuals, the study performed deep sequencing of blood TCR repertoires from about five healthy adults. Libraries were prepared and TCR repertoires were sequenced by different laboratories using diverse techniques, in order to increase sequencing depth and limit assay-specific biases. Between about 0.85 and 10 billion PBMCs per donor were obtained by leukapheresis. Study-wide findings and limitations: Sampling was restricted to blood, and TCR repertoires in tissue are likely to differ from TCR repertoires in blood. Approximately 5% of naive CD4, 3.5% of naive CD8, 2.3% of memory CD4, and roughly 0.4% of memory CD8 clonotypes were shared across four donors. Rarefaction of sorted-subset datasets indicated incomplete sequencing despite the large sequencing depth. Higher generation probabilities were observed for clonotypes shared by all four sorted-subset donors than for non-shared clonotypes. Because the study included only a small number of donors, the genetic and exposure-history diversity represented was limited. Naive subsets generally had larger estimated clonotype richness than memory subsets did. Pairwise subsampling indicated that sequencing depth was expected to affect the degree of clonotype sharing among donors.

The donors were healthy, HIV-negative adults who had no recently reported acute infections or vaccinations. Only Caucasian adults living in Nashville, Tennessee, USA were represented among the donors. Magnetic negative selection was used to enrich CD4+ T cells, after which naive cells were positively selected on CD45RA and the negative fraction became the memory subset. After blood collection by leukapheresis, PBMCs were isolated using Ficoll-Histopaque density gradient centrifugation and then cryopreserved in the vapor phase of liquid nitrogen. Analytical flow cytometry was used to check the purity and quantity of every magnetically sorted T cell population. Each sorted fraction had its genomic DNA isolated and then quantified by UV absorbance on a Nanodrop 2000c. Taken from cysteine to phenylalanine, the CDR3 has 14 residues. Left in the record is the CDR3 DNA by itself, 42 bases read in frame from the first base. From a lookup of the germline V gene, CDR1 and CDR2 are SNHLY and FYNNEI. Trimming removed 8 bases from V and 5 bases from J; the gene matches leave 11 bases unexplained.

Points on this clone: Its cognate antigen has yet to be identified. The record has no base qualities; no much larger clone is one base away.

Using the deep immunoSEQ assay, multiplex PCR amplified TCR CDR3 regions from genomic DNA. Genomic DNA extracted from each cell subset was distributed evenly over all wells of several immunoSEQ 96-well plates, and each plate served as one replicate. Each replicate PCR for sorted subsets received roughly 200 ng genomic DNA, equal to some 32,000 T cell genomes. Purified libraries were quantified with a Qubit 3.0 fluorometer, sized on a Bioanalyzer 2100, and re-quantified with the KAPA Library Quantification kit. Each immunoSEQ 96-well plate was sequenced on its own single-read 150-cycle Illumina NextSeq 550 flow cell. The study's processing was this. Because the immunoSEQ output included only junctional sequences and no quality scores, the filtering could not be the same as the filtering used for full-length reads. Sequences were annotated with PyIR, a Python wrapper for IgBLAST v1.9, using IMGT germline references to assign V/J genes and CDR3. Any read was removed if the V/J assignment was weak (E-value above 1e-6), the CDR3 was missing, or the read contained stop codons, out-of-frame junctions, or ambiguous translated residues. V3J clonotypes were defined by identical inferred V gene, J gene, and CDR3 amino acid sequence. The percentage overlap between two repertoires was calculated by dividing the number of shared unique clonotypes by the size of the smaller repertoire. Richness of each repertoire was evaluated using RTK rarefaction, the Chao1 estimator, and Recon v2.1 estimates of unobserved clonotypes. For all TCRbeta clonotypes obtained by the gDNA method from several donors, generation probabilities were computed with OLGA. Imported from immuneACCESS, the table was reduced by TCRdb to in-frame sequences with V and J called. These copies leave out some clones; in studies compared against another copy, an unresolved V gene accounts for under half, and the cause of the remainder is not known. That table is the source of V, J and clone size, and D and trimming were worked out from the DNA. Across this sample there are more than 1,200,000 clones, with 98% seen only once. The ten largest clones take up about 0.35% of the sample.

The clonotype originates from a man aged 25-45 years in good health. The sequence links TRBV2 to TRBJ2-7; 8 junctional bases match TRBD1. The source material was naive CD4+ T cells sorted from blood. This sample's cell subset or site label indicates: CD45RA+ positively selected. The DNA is TGTGCCAGCGCGACTCAGGGGGCGCAGAACGAGCAGTACTTC. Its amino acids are CASATQGAQNEQYF.